The clone carrying this T cell receptor (beta chain) was seen only a few times. Germline assignment: CDR1 SGHVS and CDR2 FQNEAQ. CDR3 size: 16 residues. J lost 1 base, V lost 5 bases, and 10 bases had no gene match. TCRdb passed the 5' RACE reads through MiXCR, listing each CDR3 protein once. The sample lists around 98,000 distinct CDR3 sequences; just under 20% were seen once. These data come from a study of spatial heterogeneity in lung cancer. Sample time point: blood at routine non-recurrence follow-up after resection. This specimen was PBMCs, taken at follow-up. This chain uses TRBV7-8 with TRBJ1-2, with TRBD1 matching over 7 bases. The TCR comes from a male donor with early-stage non-small cell lung cancer. DNA of the CDR3: TGTGCCAGCAGCCCAGGGGGGCAGCCCCTTAACTATGGCTACACCTTC. It translates to CASSPGGQPLNYGYTF.